The 12 T cell receptor beta chains below all came from one sample that was sequenced in a study of blood T cell repertoires in COVID-19. Profiling relied on immunoSEQ multiplex PCR, and the TCRdb table lists in-frame clones only, not all of them. The sample contains fewer than 350,000 clones, roughly 88% of which appear only once. The specimen sequenced was PBMCs or T cells enriched from blood (not recorded which). These receptors were obtained from a woman in her thirties or forties with acute COVID-19.

The J gene is TRBJ2-1, the V gene TRBV4-2; possibly TRBD2 for D (6 bases). V lost 3 bases and J 0 bases, leaving 15 bases between the germline ends. Looked up from germline, CDR1 is LGHNA and CDR2 is YNFKEQ. The length of the CDR3 is 17 residues. The CDR3 region is CASSQNPSASSYNEQFF. CDR3 sequence (DNA): TGTGCCAGCAGCCAGAACCCTAGCGCGAGCTCCTACAATGAGCAGTTCTTC.

The chain recombines TRBV12-3 or TRBV12-4 with TRBJ1-4; D unclear. There are 13 residues in the CDR3. V dropped 6 bases and J dropped 10 bases, with 15 bases sitting between them. CDR3 loop: CASRSPRMGKLFF. The DNA for the CDR3 is TGTGCCAGCAGAAGCCCCAGGATGGGAAAACTGTTTTTT.

In DNA form, the CDR3 reads TGTGCCAGCAGTTACTCGATAACGGCAGGGGTGGCTGAAGCTTTCTTT. Protein: CASSYSITAGVAEAFF. The chain links TRBV6-5 to TRBJ1-1; D is perhaps TRBD1 (6 bases). Germline CDR1 and CDR2: MNHEY and SVGAGI. The V and J ends lost 0 bases and 6 bases respectively, with 17 bases between them. The CDR3 spans 16 residues.

CDR3 protein: CASSSRGTKSTDTQYF. CDR3 bases: TGTGCCAGTAGTTCCCGGGGTACTAAGAGCACAGATACGCAGTATTTT. The V gene is TRBV19, the J gene TRBJ2-3; TRBD2 is a possible D gene (5 bases). CDR3 length equals 16 residues. Germline values: CDR1 LNHDA, CDR2 SQIVND (reference sequence). Trimming took off 5 bases at V and 0 bases at J, with 15 bases between the two ends.

The CDR3 spells CASKRDTSNTGELFF. CDR3 nucleotide sequence: TGTGCCAGCAAACGGGACACCTCGAACACCGGGGAGCTGTTTTTT. The chain employs TRBV28 and TRBJ2-2; D perhaps matches TRBD1 (6 bases). The CDR3 has 15 amino acids. The germline V gene has CDR1 MDHEN and CDR2 SYDVKM. V dropped 7 bases and J dropped 0 bases, with 12 bases sitting between them.

The V and J genes are TRBV13 and TRBJ2-1, with 9 bases lining up with TRBD1. The CDR3 runs to 15 residues. The J segment lost 4 bases and the V segment lost 5 bases, leaving 6 bases of the junction unmatched. CDR1 PRHDT and CDR2 FYEKMQ come from the germline V gene (reference sequence). The CDR3 sequence: CASSTPGQGYNEQFF. The CDR3 DNA reads as TGTGCCAGCAGCACGCCGGGACAGGGATACAATGAGCAGTTCTTC.

This chain connects TRBV2 to TRBJ2-3; D is unclear. Germline values: CDR1 SNHLY, CDR2 FYNNEI. V was shortened by 5 bases and J by 0 bases, with 12 bases between the two germline ends. The CDR3 is made up of 15 amino acids. The DNA for the CDR3 is TGTGCCAGCAGTTATTTGAGCTGGAGCACAGATACGCAGTATTTT. This gives the protein CASSYLSWSTDTQYF.

V usage is TRBV3-1 (or the pseudogene TRBV3-2) and J usage is TRBJ1-1; no firm D call. The germline V gene encodes CDR1 LGHDT and CDR2 YNNKEL (reference sequence). The germline V and J ends were trimmed by 4 bases and 11 bases, with 20 bases remaining between them. CDR3 length: 14 amino acids. CDR3 loop: CASSPSRTLFFAFF. CDR3 DNA: TGTGCCAGCAGCCCATCTCGCACACTATTCTTTGCTTTCTTT.

The chain uses TRBV7-9 and TRBJ2-7; D is perhaps TRBD1 (6 bases). The germline CDR1 and CDR2 sequences are SEHNR and FQNEAQ (reference sequence). V gave up 6 bases and J gave up 0 bases, with 9 bases separating them. The CDR3 loop spans 13 amino acids. The CDR3 nucleotides are TGTGCCAGCAGTTCGGACAGCTCCTACGAGCAGTACTTC. This translates into CASSSDSSYEQYF.

This chain uses TRBV9 with TRBJ2-7; 9 bases match TRBD1. Germline lookup yields CDR1 SGDLS and CDR2 YYNGEE. J lost 0 bases, V lost 4 bases, and 5 bases had no gene match. The CDR3 loop spans 15 amino acids. CDR3 in DNA: TGTGCCAGCAGCTCAACAGGGGGCTCCTCCTACGAGCAGTACTTC. This sequence encodes CASSSTGGSSYEQYF.

The chain employs TRBV28 and TRBJ1-6, with 9 bases fitting TRBD1. This CDR3 has 14 amino acids. Per the germline V gene, CDR1 is MDHEN and CDR2 is SYDVKM. J lost 10 bases, V lost 5 bases, and 6 bases had no gene match. CDR3: CASSPRDRVSPLHF. DNA of the CDR3: TGTGCCAGCAGTCCCCGGGACAGGGTCTCACCCCTCCACTTT. Full variable domain (rest looked up from reference TRBV28 and TRBJ1-6): DVKVTQSSRYLVKRTGEKVFLECVQDMDHENMFWYRQDPGLGLRLIYFSYDVKMKEKGDIPEGYSVSREKKERFSLILESASTNQTSMYLCASSPRDRVSPLHFGNGTRLTVT.

The V gene is TRBV28, the J gene TRBJ1-5; TRBD1 matches 9 bases. Germline V CDR1 and CDR2: MDHEN, SYDVKM. J lost 2 bases, V lost 3 bases, and 5 bases had no gene match. The CDR3 is 16 residues long. CDR3 in amino acids: CASSFRRTGGNQPQHF. The CDR3 coding sequence is TGTGCCAGCAGTTTCCGAAGGACAGGGGGCAATCAGCCCCAGCATTTT.